One sample yielded the 18 T cell receptor beta chains listed below, sequenced in a study of blood T cells in healthy people across ages. A second PCR of roughly 7 to 11 cycles used a sample-barcoded 5' primer and a J-beta primer mix. TCRdb re-called the 5' RACE reads with MiXCR, one entry per CDR3 protein. The sample includes around 1.5 million distinct CDR3 sequences, 59% of them seen just once. The material sequenced was blood. The receptors here all came from a man between 18 and 35 years old in good health.

This clonotype occurred once. V is TRBV7-9 and J is TRBJ2-7, with 10 bases lining up with TRBD1. This CDR3 has 15 amino acids. Germline trimming cut 5 bases from V and 3 bases from J; bases unmatched to any gene: 7. The germline CDR1 and CDR2 sequences are SEHNR and FQNEAQ (reference sequence). The CDR3 nucleotides are TGTGCCAGCAGCGTCAGACAGGGGGCTTACTACGAGCAGTACTTC. It encodes CASSVRQGAYYEQYF.

As concerns this clonotype: Sequence at one end of the junction differs from germline and may be a read error. V and J are TRBV7-9 and TRBJ2-1; D gene ambiguous. Germline V gene lookup returns CDR1 SEHNR and CDR2 FQNEAQ (reference sequence). The CDR3 covers 14 residues. The CDR3 protein is CASSSQDLSNKQFF. The DNA of the CDR3 is TGTGCCAGCAGCAGCCAGGACCTCTCCAATAAGCAGTTCTTC.

This clonotype was picked up a small number of times. This chain connects TRBV10-1 to TRBJ2-3; TRBD2 aligns across 13 bases. This CDR3 is 17 amino acids long. V trimming: 3 bases; J trimming: 1 base; junction bases outside the gene matches: 4. Germline assignment: CDR1 WNHNN and CDR2 SYGVQD (reference sequence). The CDR3 loop is CASSDPGTSGGTDTQYF. The CDR3 region has the DNA TGCGCCAGCAGTGACCCCGGGACTAGCGGGGGCACAGATACGCAGTATTTT.

The chain joins TRBV28 to TRBJ2-1; tentatively, D is TRBD2 (5 bases). The CDR3 spans 15 residues. Germline V gene sequence: CDR1 MDHEN, CDR2 SYDVKM. V gave up 7 bases and J gave up 7 bases, with 20 bases separating them. This CDR3 reads CASTLPPGSRNEQFF. In DNA, the CDR3 is TGTGCCAGCACCCTTCCCCCGGGGTCTCGGAATGAGCAGTTCTTC.

V gene TRBV5-1 combines with J gene TRBJ2-5, with TRBD2 matching 10 bases. The J call may be incorrect, as the DNA end agrees better with TRBJ2-7. The CDR3 is 14 residues long. From germline, CDR1 is SGHRS and CDR2 YFSETQ. The CDR3 region has the DNA TGCGCCAGCAGCTCAGCGGGGGGGCAGGTCGAGCAGTACTTC. Amino acid sequence: CASSSAGGQVEQYF.

The chain uses TRBV4-2 and TRBJ2-5; D perhaps matches TRBD1 (5 bases). The end of the DNA fits TRBJ2-7 better, so the J call may be wrong. Germline CDR1 LGHNA, CDR2 YNFKEQ. The CDR3 length is 16 residues. CDR3 in amino acids: CASSQVSAGSVGEQYF. The CDR3 DNA follows: TGTGCCAGCAGCCAAGTTTCGGCAGGGTCAGTCGGCGAGCAGTACTTC.

On this clonotype itself: At one of its ends the junction is not consistent with the germline gene, which may arise from a read error. This chain links TRBV6-2 or TRBV6-3 with TRBJ1-5, with D maybe TRBD1 (5 bases). CDR1 MNHEY and CDR2 SVGEGT come from the germline V gene. This CDR3 comprises 16 residues. In nucleotides, the CDR3 is TGTGCCCGCAGTACTACTACTACGACAGCTAATCAGCCCCAGCATTTT. Its protein product is CARSTTTTTANQPQHF.

There are a few counts of this clonotype. The CDR3 coding sequence is TGTGCCAGCAGTCCGGACTCCAATGAGCAGTACTTC. Translation: CASSPDSNEQYF. The V gene is TRBV28, the J gene TRBJ2-1; the D gene is possibly TRBD2 (5 bases). Judging by the DNA end, TRBJ2-7 fits better; the J call may be wrong. CDR1 is MDHEN and CDR2 is SYDVKM in the germline V gene. This CDR3 has 12 residues.

V usage is TRBV20-1 and J usage is TRBJ1-2; D gene uncertain. Per germline, CDR1 DFQATT and CDR2 SNEGSKA (reference sequence). The CDR3 runs to 14 residues. V shed 3 bases and J shed 0 bases, with 11 bases lying between them. CDR3 in amino acids: CSASRGPSNYGYTF. In DNA, the CDR3 is TGCAGTGCTAGTCGAGGGCCCTCTAACTATGGCTACACCTTC.

This sequence joins TRBV5-1 and TRBJ2-5, with D perhaps TRBD2 (5 bases). The V end lost 4 bases, the J end lost 5 bases, and 21 bases lay between the germline ends. CDR3 length: 16 amino acids. CDR1 is SGHRS and CDR2 is YFSETQ in the germline V gene. DNA for the CDR3: TGCGCCAGCAGCCCTGACACCGGGGTATCTGGGGAGACCCAGTACTTC. This gives the protein CASSPDTGVSGETQYF.

This clonotype was detected many times. The chain employs TRBV12-3 or TRBV12-4 and TRBJ2-7; D remains unclear. This CDR3 has 12 amino acids. V shed 3 bases and J shed 4 bases, with 7 bases lying between them. CDR3 DNA: TGTGCCAGCAGTTTCGCAGGATACGAGCAGTACTTC. This sequence encodes CASSFAGYEQYF.

The chain carries TRBV6-2 or TRBV6-3 and TRBJ1-2, with D perhaps matching TRBD1 (5 bases). The CDR3 sequence is 13 residues long. Trimming left V 7 bases short and J 4 bases short, with 13 bases between. From germline, CDR1 is MNHEY and CDR2 SVGEGT. CDR3 amino acids: CASTMGRSYGYTF. The CDR3 DNA sequence: TGTGCCAGCACAATGGGACGTTCCTATGGCTACACCTTC.

J is TRBJ2-7 and V is TRBV20-1, with D maybe TRBD2 (5 bases). Trimming took off 1 base at V and 2 bases at J, with 15 bases between the two ends. Germline CDR1 and CDR2: DFQATT and SNEGSKA (reference sequence). The CDR3 is made up of 15 amino acids. The CDR3 sequence: CSARATKAATYEQYF. DNA for the CDR3: TGCAGTGCTAGAGCGACTAAGGCAGCAACCTACGAGCAGTACTTC.

In its sample, this clonotype was seen a few times. This chain joins TRBV3-1 and TRBJ1-6; D gene unclear. Per the germline V gene, CDR1 is LGHDT and CDR2 is YNNKEL (reference sequence). V lost 0 bases and J lost 2, with 8 bases in between. The CDR3 has 16 residues. DNA of the CDR3: TGTGCCAGCAGCCAAGAGAGTGACACCTATAATTCACCCCTCCACTTT. Its translation: CASSQESDTYNSPLHF.

This clonotype was seen a handful of times. The rearrangement joins TRBV28 to TRBJ2-5, with D maybe TRBD2 (6 bases). The germline gives CDR1 MDHEN, CDR2 SYDVKM. Trimming pared 3 bases from V and 2 bases from J, leaving 16 bases between. The CDR3 runs to 16 residues. This CDR3 is CASSLGQRAPQETQYF. CDR3 coding DNA: TGTGCCAGCAGTTTGGGGCAGCGGGCCCCTCAAGAGACCCAGTACTTC.

This clonotype was seen a few times. The chain has TRBV10-3 and TRBJ1-5; the match to TRBD1 covers 7 bases. CDR3 length: 14 residues. Germline V lookup: CDR1 ENHRY, CDR2 SYGVKD. V lost 3 bases to trimming and J lost 6 bases; unmatched junction nucleotides: 5. The chain's CDR3 is CAISDDRAGQPQHF. CDR3 nucleotides: TGTGCCATCAGTGATGACAGGGCCGGTCAGCCCCAGCATTTT.

The rearrangement uses TRBV27 and TRBJ1-2, with D perhaps TRBD1 (5 bases). There are 15 residues in the CDR3. Trimming stripped 4 bases from V and 7 bases from J, with 19 bases between. The germline V gene has CDR1 MNHEY and CDR2 SMNVEV (reference sequence). The CDR3 spells CASSSSLGGTGGYTF. For the CDR3, the DNA is TGTGCCAGCAGTTCCTCACTGGGGGGGACTGGTGGCTACACCTTC.

The chain has TRBV27 and TRBJ2-7; 7 nucleotides agree with TRBD1. Germline CDR1 and CDR2: MNHEY and SMNVEV (reference sequence). V dropped 10 bases and J dropped 3; count of bases not matched to a gene: 3. The CDR3 has 11 amino acids. The CDR3 here is CATGQNYEQYF. The CDR3 DNA reads as TGTGCCACGGGACAGAACTACGAGCAGTACTTC.